This TCR beta chain is drawn from a study of OX40 agonist ivuxolimab in advanced cancers. About the study: An agonistic anti-OX40 (CD134) antibody, ivuxolimab, was used to treat the patients.

Overall study findings and caveats: Some nonresponders likewise displayed low normalized T-cell clonal expansion. Expansion of clones was among the lowest in partial responders at 0.1-3.0 mg/kg.

The CDR3 spans 14 residues. V lost 6 bases, J lost 8 bases, and 17 bases lay in between. Per the germline V gene, CDR1 is LNHDA and CDR2 is SQIVND (reference sequence). About this clone: The target antigen is unknown.

Using immunoSEQ multiplex PCR, the repertoire was profiled, and TCRdb retains in-frame clones only, with some absent. The sample lists around 56,000 clones; 70% to 85% were seen once. The chain recombines TRBV19 with TRBJ2-1; D perhaps matches TRBD2 (6 bases). The sequence was obtained from an adult with an advanced solid tumor such as melanoma, head and neck, liver or kidney cancer. The sample was CD4+ or CD8+ T cells sorted from blood, taken in a trial of the OX40 agonist ivuxolimab. CDR3 sequence (DNA): TGTGCCAGTAGGGGCCACGGGAGTTTGGATGAGCAGTTCTTC. Translation gives CASRGHGSLDEQFF.